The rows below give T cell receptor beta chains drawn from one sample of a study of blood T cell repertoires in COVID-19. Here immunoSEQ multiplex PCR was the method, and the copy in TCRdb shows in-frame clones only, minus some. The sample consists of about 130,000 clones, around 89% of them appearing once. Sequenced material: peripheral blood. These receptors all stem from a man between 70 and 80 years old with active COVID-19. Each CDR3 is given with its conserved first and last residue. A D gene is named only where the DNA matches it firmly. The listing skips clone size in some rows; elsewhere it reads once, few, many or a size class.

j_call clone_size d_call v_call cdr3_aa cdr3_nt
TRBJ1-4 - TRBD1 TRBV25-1 CASKGQGANEKLFF TGTGCCAGCAAGGGACAGGGGGCCAATGAAAAACTGTTTTTT
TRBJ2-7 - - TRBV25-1 CASSELEAPTYEQYF TGTGCCAGCAGTGAATTAGAAGCCCCGACCTACGAGCAGTACTTC
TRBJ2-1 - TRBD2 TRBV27 CASWAGDGNEQFF TGTGCCAGCTGGGCGGGAGACGGCAATGAGCAGTTCTTC
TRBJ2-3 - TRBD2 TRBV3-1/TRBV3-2 CASSLPGLAGAADTQYF TGTGCCAGCAGCCTTCCTGGACTAGCGGGAGCTGCAGATACGCAGTATTTT
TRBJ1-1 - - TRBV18 CASSPPGGPGRTEAFF TGTGCCAGCTCACCACCGGGAGGGCCGGGTCGGACTGAAGCTTTCTTT
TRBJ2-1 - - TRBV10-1 CAGPLPGEQFF TGCGCCGGCCCCCTCCCGGGGGAGCAGTTCTTC
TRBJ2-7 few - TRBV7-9 CASSLVASDYEQYF TGTGCCAGCAGCTTAGTAGCGAGCGACTACGAGCAGTACTTC
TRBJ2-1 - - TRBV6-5 CASRATGSSYNEQFF TGTGCCAGCAGGGCAACAGGGTCTTCCTACAATGAGCAGTTCTTC
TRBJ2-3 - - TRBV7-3 CASTLGLFTDTQYF TGTGCCAGCACCCTCGGACTTTTCACAGATACGCAGTATTTT
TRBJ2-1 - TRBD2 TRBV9 CASSAQLAPAYNEQFF TGTGCCAGCAGCGCCCAACTAGCGCCCGCCTACAATGAGCAGTTCTTC
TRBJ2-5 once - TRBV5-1 CASSLGPVPFQETQYF TGCGCCAGCAGCTTGGGGCCAGTGCCCTTCCAAGAGACCCAGTACTTC
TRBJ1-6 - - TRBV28 CASKNLGDTHSPLHF TGTGCCAGCAAAAATTTGGGGGACACTCATTCACCCCTCCACTTT
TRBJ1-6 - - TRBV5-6 CASNSGSDNSPLHF TGTGCCAGCAACTCCGGGAGTGATAATTCACCCCTCCACTTT
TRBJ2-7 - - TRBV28 CASSTHGAGGSGEQYF TGTGCCAGCAGCACACATGGGGCAGGGGGGAGCGGCGAGCAGTACTTC
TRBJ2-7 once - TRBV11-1 CASSNRGGYEQYF TGTGCCAGCAGCAACAGGGGGGGCTACGAGCAGTACTTC
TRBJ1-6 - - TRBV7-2 CASSLAARDSSRSPLHF TGTGCCAGCAGCTTAGCTGCCCGGGACTCAAGTAGATCACCCCTCCACTTT
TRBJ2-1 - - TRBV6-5 CASSTGVGQFF TGTGCCAGCAGTACAGGCGTAGGGCAGTTCTTC
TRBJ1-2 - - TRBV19 CASSQTGTNGYTF TGTGCCAGTAGTCAAACAGGGACGAATGGCTACACCTTC
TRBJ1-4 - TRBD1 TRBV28 CASKWTGGDEKLFF TGTGCCAGCAAGTGGACAGGGGGAGATGAAAAACTGTTTTTT
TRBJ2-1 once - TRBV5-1 CASSFIAGNEQFF TGCGCCAGCAGCTTTATCGCGGGGAATGAGCAGTTCTTC